This is a list of T cell receptor beta chains from one sample in a study of T cells after yellow fever vaccination. TCRdb re-derived calls from the 5' RACE reads in MiXCR, one entry per CDR3 protein. The sample yields 95,000 to 100,000 distinct CDR3 sequences, approximately 5.5% seen once. The sequences come from CD8+ T cells sorted from PBMCs, collected 10 days after the yellow fever booster vaccination. All receptors derive from a man aged 18-30 years who received the YFV17D yellow fever vaccine. Both conserved end residues are part of each CDR3. The D gene is left open where the match is weak. Not all rows give a size; the values are once, few, many and, for expanded clones, a class.

cdr3_nt: TGTGCCAGCAGTTACTATGACGGAAACGTCTATGGCTACACCTTC
cdr3_aa: CASSYYDGNVYGYTF
d_call: -
v_call: TRBV6-5
j_call: TRBJ1-2
clone_size: few

cdr3_nt: TGTGCCAGTAGTGCCACTAGCGGGGGGGCGGTTGAGCAGTTCTTC
cdr3_aa: CASSATSGGAVEQFF
d_call: TRBD2
v_call: TRBV19
j_call: TRBJ2-1
clone_size: -

cdr3_nt: TGTGCCAGCAGCTTAGCGGGACAGACGAACACTGAAGCTTTCTTT
cdr3_aa: CASSLAGQTNTEAFF
d_call: TRBD1
v_call: TRBV7-2
j_call: TRBJ1-1
clone_size: -

cdr3_nt: TGCAGTGCTAGAGGAGGCGCAGGTGGCACCGAGCAGTACTTC
cdr3_aa: CSARGGAGGTEQYF
d_call: -
v_call: TRBV20-1
j_call: TRBJ2-7
clone_size: many

cdr3_nt: TGTGCCAGCAGTGCTACAGGGATAGCAGAAGCTTTCTTT
cdr3_aa: CASSATGIAEAFF
d_call: -
v_call: TRBV6-1
j_call: TRBJ1-1
clone_size: -

cdr3_nt: TGTGCCAGCAGCAGGACACTCGGAGAGACCCAGTACTTC
cdr3_aa: CASSRTLGETQYF
d_call: -
v_call: TRBV7-9
j_call: TRBJ2-5
clone_size: -

cdr3_nt: TGTGCCATCAGGACCGGGACAGGGAGTGAGCAGTTCTTC
cdr3_aa: CAIRTGTGSEQFF
d_call: TRBD1
v_call: TRBV10-3
j_call: TRBJ2-1
clone_size: few

cdr3_nt: TGTGCCAGCAGTTCCCTACCCCCTAACAGGGGCGAGGGTGAAAAACTGTTTTTT
cdr3_aa: CASSSLPPNRGEGEKLFF
d_call: TRBD1
v_call: TRBV27
j_call: TRBJ1-4
clone_size: -

cdr3_nt: TGCAGTCCTGGACAGGGTGGGCAGCCCCAGCATTTT
cdr3_aa: CSPGQGGQPQHF
d_call: TRBD1
v_call: TRBV20-1
j_call: TRBJ1-5
clone_size: few

cdr3_nt: TGTGCCAGCAGCTTGGAGGGGGTGACTGAAGCTTTCTTT
cdr3_aa: CASSLEGVTEAFF
d_call: -
v_call: TRBV5-4
j_call: TRBJ1-1
clone_size: -

cdr3_nt: TGCAGCGTGACAGGAGGGAGCTCTGGAAACACCATATATTTT
cdr3_aa: CSVTGGSSGNTIYF
d_call: -
v_call: TRBV29-1
j_call: TRBJ1-3
clone_size: -

cdr3_nt: TGCGCCAGCAGTCAACCCCCCCGGACAGGGGTGAATGAGCAGTTCTTC
cdr3_aa: CASSQPPRTGVNEQFF
d_call: TRBD1
v_call: TRBV23-1
j_call: TRBJ2-1
clone_size: -

cdr3_nt: TGTGCCAGCAGCTTAAGACAGGAGGACACTGAAGCTTTCTTT
cdr3_aa: CASSLRQEDTEAFF
d_call: -
v_call: TRBV7-3
j_call: TRBJ1-1
clone_size: few